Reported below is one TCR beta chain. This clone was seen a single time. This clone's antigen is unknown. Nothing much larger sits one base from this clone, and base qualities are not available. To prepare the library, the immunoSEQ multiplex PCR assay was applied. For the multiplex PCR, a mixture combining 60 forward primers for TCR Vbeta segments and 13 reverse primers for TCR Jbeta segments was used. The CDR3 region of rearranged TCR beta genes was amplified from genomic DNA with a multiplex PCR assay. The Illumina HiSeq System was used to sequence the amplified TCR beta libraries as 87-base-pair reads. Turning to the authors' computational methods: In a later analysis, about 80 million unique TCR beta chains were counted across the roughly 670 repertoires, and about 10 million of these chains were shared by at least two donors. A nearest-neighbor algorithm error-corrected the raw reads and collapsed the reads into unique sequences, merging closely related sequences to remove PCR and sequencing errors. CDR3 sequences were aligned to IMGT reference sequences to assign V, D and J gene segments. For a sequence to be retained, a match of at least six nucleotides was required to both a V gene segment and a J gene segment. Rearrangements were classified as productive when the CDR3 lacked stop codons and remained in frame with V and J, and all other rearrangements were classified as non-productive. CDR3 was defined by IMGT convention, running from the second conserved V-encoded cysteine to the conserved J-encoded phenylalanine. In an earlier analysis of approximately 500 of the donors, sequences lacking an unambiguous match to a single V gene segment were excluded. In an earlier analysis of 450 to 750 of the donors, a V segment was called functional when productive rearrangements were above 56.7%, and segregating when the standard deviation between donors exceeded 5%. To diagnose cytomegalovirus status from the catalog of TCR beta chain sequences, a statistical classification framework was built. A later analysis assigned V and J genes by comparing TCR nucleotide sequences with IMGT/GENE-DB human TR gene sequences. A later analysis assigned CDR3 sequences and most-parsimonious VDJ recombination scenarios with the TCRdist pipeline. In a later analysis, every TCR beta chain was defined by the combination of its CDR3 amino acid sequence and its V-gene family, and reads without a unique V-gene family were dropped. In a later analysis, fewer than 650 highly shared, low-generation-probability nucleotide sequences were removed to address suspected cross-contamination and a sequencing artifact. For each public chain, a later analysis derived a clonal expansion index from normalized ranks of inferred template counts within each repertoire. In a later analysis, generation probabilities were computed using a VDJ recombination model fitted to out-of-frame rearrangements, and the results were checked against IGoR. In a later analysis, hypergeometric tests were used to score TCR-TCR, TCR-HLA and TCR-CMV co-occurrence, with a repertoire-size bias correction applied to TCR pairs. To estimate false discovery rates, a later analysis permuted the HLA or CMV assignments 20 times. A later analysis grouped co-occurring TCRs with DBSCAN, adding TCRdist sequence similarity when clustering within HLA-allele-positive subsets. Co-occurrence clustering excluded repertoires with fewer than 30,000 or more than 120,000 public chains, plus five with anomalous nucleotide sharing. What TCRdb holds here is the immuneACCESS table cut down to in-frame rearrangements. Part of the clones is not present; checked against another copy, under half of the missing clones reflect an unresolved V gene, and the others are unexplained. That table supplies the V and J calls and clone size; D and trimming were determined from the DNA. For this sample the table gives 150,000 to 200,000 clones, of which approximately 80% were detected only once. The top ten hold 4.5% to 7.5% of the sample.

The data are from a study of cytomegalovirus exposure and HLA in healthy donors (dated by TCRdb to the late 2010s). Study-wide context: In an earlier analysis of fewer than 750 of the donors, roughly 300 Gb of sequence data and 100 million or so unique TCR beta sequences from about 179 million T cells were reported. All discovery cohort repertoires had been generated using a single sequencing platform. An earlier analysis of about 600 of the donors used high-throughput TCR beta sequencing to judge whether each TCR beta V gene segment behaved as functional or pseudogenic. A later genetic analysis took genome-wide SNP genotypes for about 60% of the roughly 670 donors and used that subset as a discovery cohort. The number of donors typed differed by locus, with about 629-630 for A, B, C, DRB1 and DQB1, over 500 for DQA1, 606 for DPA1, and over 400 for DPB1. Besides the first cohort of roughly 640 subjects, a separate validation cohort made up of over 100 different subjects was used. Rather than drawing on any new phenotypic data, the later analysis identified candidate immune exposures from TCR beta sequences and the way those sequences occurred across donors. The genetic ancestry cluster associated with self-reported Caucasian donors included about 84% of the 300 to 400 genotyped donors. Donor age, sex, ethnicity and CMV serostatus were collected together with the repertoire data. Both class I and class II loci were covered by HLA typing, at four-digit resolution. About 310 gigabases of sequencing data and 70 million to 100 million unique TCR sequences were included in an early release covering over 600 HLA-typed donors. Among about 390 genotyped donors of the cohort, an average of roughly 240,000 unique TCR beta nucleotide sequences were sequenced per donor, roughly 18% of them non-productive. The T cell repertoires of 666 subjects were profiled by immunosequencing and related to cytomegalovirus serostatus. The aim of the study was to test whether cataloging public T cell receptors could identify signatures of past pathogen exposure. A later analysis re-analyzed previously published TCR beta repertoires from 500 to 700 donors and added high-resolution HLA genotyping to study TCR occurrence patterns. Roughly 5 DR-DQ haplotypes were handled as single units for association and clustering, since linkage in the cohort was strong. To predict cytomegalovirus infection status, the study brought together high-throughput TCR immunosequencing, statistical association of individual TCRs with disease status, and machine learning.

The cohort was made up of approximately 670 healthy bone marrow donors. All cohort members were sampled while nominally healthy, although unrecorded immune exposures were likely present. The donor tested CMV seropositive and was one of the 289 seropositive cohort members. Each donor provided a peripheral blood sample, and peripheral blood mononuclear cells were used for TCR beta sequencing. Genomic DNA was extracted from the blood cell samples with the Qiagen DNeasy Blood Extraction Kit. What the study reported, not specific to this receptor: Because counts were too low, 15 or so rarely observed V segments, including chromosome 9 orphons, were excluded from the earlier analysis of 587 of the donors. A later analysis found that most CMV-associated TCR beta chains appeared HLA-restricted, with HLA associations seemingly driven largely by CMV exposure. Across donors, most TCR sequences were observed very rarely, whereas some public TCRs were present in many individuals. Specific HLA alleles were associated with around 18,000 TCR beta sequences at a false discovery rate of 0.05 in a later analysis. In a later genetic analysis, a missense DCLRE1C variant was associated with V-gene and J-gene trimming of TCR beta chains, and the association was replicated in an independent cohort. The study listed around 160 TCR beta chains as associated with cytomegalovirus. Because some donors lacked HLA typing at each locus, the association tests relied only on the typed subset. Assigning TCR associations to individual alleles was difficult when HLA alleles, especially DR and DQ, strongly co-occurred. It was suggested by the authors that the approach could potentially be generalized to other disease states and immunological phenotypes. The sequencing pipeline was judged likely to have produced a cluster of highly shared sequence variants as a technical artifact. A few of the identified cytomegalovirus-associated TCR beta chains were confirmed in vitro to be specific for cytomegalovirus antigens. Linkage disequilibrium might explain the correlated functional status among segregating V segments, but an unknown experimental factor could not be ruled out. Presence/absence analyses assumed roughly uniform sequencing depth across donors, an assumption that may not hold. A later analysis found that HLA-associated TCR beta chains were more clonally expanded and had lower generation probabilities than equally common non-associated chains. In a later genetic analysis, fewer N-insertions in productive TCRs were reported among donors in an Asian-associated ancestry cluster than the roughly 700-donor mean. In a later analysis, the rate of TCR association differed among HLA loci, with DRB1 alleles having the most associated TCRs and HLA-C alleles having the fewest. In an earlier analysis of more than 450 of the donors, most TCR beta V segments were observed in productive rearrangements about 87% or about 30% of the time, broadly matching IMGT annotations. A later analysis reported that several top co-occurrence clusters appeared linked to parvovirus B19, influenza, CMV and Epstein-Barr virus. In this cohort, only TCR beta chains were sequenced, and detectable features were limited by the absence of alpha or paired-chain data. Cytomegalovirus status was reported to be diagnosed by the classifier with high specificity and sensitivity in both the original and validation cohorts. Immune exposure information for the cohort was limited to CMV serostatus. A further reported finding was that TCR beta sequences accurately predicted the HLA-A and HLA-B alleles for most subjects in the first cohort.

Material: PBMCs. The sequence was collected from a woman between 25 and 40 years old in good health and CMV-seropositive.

CDR3 reads: CATTTPSGSHYEQYF. DNA sequence: TGTGCCACCACGACCCCTAGCGGCTCGCACTACGAGCAGTACTTC. The chain is made from TRBV10-3 and TRBJ2-7; the central 7 bases match TRBD2. CDR1 is given as ENHRY and CDR2 as SYGVKD, both from the germline V gene. The CDR3 runs 15 amino acids, cysteine and phenylalanine included. Just CDR3 DNA is preserved here, 45 bases in frame from base 1. V is cut back by 10 bases and J by 3 bases, with 15 bases in the junction unmatched.